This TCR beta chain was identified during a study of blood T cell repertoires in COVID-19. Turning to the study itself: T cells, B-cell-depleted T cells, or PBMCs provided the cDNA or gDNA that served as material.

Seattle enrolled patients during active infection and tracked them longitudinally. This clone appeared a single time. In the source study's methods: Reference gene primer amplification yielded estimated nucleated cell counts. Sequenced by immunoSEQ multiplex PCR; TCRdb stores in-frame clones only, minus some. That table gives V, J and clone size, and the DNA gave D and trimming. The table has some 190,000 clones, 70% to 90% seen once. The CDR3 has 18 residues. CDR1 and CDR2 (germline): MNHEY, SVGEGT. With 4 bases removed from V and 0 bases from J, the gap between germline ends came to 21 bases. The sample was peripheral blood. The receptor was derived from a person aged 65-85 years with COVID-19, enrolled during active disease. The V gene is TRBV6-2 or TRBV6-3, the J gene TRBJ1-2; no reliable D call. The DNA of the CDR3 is TGTGCCAGCAGTTCAGTTGGGAGGATGACTACAGCTAACTATGGCTACACCTTC. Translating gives CASSSVGRMTTANYGYTF.